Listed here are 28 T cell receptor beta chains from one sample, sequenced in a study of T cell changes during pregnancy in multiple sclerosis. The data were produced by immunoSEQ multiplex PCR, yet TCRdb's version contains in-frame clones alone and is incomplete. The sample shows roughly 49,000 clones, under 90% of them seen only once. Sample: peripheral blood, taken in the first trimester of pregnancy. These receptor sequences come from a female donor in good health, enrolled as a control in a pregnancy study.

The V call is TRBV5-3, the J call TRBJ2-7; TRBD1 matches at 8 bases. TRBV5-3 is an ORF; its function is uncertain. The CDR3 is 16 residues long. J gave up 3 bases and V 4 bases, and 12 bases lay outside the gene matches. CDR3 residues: CARSLPWGQDFYEQYF. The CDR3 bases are TGTGCCAGAAGCCTACCCTGGGGACAGGATTTCTACGAGCAGTACTTC.

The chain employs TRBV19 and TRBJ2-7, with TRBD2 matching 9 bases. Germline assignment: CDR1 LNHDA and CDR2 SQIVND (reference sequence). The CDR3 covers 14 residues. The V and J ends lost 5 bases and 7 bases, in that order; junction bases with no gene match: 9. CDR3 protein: CASSLAGGPREQYF. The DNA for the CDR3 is TGTGCCAGTAGTCTGGCGGGAGGGCCGCGGGAGCAGTACTTC.

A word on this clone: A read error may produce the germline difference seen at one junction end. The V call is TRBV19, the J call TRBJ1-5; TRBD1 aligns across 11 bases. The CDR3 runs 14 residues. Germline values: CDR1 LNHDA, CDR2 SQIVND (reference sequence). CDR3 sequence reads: CASTGTGGNRPQHF. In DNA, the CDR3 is TGTGCCAGTACCGGGACAGGGGGAAATCGGCCCCAGCATTTT. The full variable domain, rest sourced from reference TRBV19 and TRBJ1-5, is DGGITQSPKYLFRKEGQNVTLSCEQNLNHDAMYWYRQDPGQGLRLIYYSQIVNDFQKGDIAEGYSVSREKKESFPLTVTSAQKNPTAFYLCASTGTGGNRPQHFGDGTRLSIL.

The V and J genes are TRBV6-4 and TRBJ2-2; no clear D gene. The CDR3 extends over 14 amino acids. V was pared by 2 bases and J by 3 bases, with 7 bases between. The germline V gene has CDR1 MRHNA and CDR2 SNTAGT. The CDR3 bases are TGTGCCAGCAGTGACCAAAGCTACACCGGGGAGCTGTTTTTT. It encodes CASSDQSYTGELFF.

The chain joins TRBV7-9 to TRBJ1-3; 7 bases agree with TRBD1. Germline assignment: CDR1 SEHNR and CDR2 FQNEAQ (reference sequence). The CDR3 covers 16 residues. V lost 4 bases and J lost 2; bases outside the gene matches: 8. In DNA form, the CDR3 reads TGTGCCAGCAGCTCCCGACAGGGAGCGGCTGGAAACACCATATATTTT. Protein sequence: CASSSRQGAAGNTIYF.

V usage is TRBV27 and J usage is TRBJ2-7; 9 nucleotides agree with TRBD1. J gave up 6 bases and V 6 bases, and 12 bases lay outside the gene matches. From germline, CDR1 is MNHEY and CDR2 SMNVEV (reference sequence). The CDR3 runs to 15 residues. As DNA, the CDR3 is TGTGCCAGCAGCTTTACCGCGACAGGGGGGATCGAGCAGTACTTC. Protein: CASSFTATGGIEQYF.

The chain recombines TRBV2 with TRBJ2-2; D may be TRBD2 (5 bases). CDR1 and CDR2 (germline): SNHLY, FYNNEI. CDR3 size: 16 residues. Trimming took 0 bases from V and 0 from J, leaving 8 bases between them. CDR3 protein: CASSEARAANTGELFF. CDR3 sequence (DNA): TGTGCCAGCAGTGAAGCGCGGGCCGCGAACACCGGGGAGCTGTTTTTT.

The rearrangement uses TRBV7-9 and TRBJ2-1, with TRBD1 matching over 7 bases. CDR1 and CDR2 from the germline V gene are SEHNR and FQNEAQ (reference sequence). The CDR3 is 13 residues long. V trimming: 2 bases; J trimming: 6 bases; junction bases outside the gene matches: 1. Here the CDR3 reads CASSLTGVNEQFF. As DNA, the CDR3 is TGTGCCAGCAGCTTAACAGGGGTCAATGAGCAGTTCTTC. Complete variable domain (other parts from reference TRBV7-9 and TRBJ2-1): DTGVSQNPRHKITKRGQNVTFRCDPISEHNRLYWYRQTLGQGPEFLTYFQNEAQLEKSRLLSDRFSAERPKGSFSTLEIQRTEQGDSAMYLCASSLTGVNEQFFGPGTRLTVL.

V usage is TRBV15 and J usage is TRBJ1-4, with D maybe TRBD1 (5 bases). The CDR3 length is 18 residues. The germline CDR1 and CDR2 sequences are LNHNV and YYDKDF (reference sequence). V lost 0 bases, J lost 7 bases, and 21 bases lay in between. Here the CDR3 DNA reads TGTGCCACCAGCAGAGACCGATGGGGCAGTTGGGGTGGTGAAAAACTGTTTTTT. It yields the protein CATSRDRWGSWGGEKLFF.

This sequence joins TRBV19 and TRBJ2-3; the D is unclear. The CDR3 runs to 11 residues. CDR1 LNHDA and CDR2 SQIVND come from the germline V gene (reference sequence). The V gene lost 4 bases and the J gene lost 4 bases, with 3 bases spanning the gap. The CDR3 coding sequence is TGTGCCAGTAGTACGGCAGATACGCAGTATTTT. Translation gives CASSTADTQYF.

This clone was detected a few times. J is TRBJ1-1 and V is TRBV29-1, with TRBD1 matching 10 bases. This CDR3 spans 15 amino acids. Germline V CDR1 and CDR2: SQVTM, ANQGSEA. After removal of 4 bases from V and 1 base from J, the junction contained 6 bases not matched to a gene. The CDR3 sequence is CSVAPGTGANTEAFF. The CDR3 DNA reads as TGCAGCGTTGCGCCCGGGACAGGGGCGAACACTGAAGCTTTCTTT.

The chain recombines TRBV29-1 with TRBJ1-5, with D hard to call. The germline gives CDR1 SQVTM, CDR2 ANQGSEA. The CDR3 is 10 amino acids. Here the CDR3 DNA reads TGCAGAGAGGCCCATCAGCCCCAGCATTTT. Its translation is CREAHQPQHF.

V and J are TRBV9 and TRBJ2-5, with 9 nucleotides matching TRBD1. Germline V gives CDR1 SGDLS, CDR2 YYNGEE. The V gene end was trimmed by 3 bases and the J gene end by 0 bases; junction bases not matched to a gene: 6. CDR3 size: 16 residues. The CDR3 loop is CASSAKTGGYQETQYF. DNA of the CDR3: TGTGCCAGCAGCGCTAAGACAGGGGGGTACCAAGAGACCCAGTACTTC.

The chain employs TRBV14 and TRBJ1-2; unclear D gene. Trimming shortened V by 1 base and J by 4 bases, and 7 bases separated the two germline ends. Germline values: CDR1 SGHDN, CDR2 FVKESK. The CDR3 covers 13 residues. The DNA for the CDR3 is TGTGCCAGCAGCCAAGTTCGGGGCTATGGCTACACCTTC. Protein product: CASSQVRGYGYTF.

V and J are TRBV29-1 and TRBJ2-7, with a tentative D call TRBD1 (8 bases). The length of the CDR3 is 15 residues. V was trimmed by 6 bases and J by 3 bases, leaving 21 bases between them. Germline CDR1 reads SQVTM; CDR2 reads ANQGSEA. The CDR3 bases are TGCAGCGTAACCGGGGACCACAGGGGGGGCTACGAGCAGTACTTC. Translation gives CSVTGDHRGGYEQYF.

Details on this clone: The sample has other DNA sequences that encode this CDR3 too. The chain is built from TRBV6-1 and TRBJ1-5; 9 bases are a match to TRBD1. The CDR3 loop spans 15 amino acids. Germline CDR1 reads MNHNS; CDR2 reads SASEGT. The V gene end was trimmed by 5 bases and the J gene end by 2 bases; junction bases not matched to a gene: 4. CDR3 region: CASSPRQGGNQPQHF. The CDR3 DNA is TGTGCCAGCAGTCCCCGACAGGGGGGCAATCAGCCCCAGCATTTT.

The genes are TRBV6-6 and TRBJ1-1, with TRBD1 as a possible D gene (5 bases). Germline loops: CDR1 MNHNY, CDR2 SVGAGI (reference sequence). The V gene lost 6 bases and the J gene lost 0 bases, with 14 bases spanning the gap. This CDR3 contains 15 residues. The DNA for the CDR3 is TGTGCCAGCAGGGTATTTGGGGGGTTGAACACTGAAGCTTTCTTT. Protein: CASRVFGGLNTEAFF.

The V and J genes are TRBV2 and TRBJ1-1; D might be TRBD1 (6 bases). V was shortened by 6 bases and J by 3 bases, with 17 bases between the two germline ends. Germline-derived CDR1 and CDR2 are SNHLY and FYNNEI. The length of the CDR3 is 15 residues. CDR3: CASRAGRHRDTEAFF. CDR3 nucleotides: TGTGCCAGCAGGGCTGGACGGCACAGGGACACTGAAGCTTTCTTT.

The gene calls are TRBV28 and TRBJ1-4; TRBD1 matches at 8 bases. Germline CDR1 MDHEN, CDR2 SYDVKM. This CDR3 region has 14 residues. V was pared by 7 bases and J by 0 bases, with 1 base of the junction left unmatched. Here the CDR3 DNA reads TGTGCCAGCATACAGGGGGCAACTAATGAAAAACTGTTTTTT. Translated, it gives CASIQGATNEKLFF.

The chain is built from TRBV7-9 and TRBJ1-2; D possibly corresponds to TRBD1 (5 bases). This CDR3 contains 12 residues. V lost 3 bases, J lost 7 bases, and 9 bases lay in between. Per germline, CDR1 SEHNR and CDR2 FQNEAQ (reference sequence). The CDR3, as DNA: TGTGCCAGCAGCTTCAGGGCTACTGGCTACACCTTC. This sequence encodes CASSFRATGYTF. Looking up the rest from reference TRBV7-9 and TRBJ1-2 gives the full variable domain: DTGVSQNPRHKITKRGQNVTFRCDPISEHNRLYWYRQTLGQGPEFLTYFQNEAQLEKSRLLSDRFSAERPKGSFSTLEIQRTEQGDSAMYLCASSFRATGYTFGSGTRLTVV.

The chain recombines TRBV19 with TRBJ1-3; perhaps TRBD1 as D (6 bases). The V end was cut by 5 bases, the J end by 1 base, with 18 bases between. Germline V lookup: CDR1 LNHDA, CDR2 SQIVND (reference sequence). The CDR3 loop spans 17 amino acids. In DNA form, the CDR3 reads TGTGCCAGTAGTTTGTGGTCCGGGACACCTTCTGGAAACACCATATATTTT. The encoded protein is CASSLWSGTPSGNTIYF.

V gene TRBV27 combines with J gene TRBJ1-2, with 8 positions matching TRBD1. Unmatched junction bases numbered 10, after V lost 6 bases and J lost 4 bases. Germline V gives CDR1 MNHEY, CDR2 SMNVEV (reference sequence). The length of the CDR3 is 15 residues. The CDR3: CASRPGQGSPYGYTF. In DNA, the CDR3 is TGTGCCAGCAGACCCGGACAGGGCAGCCCCTATGGCTACACCTTC.

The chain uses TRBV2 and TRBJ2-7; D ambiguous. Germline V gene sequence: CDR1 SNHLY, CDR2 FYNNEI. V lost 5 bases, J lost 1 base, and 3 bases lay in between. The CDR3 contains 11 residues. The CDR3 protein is CASSPSYEQYF. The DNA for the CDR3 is TGTGCCAGCAGTCCTTCCTACGAGCAGTACTTC.

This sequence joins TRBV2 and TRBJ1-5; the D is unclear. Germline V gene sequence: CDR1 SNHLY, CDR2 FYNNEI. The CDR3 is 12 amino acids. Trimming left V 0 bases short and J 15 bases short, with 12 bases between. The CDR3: CASSEARAGPHF. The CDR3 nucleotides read TGTGCCAGCAGTGAAGCGAGGGCAGGTCCGCATTTT.

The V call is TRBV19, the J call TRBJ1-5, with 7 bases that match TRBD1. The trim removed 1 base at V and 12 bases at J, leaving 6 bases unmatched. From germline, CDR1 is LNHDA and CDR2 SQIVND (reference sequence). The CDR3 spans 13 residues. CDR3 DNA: TGTGCCAGTAGTATAGGGCCTCAGGGGGACCAGCATTTT. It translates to CASSIGPQGDQHF.

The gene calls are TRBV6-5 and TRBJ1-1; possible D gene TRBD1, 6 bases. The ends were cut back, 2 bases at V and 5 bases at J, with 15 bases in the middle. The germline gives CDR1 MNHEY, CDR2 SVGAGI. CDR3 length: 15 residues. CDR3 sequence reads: CASSYGQQGKTEAFF. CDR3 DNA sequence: TGTGCCAGCAGTTACGGCCAACAGGGAAAGACTGAAGCTTTCTTT.

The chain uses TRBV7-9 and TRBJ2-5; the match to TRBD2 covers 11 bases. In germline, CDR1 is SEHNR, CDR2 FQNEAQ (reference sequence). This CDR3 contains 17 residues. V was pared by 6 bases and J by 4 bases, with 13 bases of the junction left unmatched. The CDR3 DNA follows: TGTGCCAGCAGGAAGACTAGCGGGATTACCAGCGGAGAGACCCAGTACTTC. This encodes CASRKTSGITSGETQYF.

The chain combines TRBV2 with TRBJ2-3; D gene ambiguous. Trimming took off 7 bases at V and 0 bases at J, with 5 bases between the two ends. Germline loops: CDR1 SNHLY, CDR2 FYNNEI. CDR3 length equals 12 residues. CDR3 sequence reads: CASTRSTDTQYF. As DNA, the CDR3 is TGTGCCAGCACCCGGAGCACAGATACGCAGTATTTT.